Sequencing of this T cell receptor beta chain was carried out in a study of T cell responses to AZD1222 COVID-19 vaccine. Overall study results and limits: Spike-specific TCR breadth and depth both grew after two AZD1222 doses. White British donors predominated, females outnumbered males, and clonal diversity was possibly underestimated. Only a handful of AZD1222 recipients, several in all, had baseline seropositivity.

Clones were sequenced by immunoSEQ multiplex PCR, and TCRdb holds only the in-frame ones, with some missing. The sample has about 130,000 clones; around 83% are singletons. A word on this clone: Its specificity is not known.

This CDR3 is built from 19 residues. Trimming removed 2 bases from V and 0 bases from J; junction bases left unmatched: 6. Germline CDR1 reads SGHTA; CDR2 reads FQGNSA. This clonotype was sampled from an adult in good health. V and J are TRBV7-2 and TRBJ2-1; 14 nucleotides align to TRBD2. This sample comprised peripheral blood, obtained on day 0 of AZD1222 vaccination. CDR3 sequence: CASSLPGLAGASSYNEQFF. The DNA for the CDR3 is TGTGCCAGCAGCTTACCGGGACTAGCGGGGGCGAGCTCCTACAATGAGCAGTTCTTC.